Included here is one T cell receptor (beta chain) sequence, with context. Trimming cost V 6 bases and J 3 bases; bases outside gene matches: 12. CDR1 is MNHEY and CDR2 is SVGEGT in the germline V gene. This CDR3 has 16 residues. This sample was included in a study of blood T cell repertoires in COVID-19. Clones were read by immunoSEQ multiplex PCR, and TCRdb kept only the in-frame ones, dropping some. The profile covers 70,000 to 100,000 clones, with about 71% appearing a single time and 4% to 5.5% taken by the ten largest. Sequenced: peripheral blood. This sequence originates from a woman aged 45 to 65 with acute or convalescent COVID-19. The J gene is TRBJ2-7, the V gene TRBV6-2 or TRBV6-3; TRBD1 aligns across 9 bases. In DNA, the CDR3 is TGTGCCAGCAGCCGCCATACCGGGACAGGGTACTACGAGCAGTACTTC. Translating gives CASSRHTGTGYYEQYF.